Sequencing of this TCR beta chain was carried out in a study of blood T cell repertoires in COVID-19 (dated by TCRdb to 2020 to 2022). About the investigation overall: The collaborator samples originated in the United States, Italy and Spain and spanned the acute and convalescent phases of COVID-19. The material from the prospective study consisted of cDNA or gDNA derived from T cells, B-cell-depleted T cells, or PBMCs. Subjects who had been exposed to COVID-19, were actively infected with it, or had recovered from it provided the deeply sampled blood TCRbeta repertoires that made up the dataset. The repertoires were released in a freely available public database meant as a resource for research on the immune response to SARS-CoV-2. Samples were obtained from the ongoing ImmuneRACE study (first 160 participants) and from over 1,000 subjects provided by 6 global collaborators. A de-identified subject ID, COVID-19 status, age in years and sex were almost always included in the sample metadata. Where HLA class I and class II types were available, the types were taken from metadata supplied by the sample provider, not from assay-based typing.

Broad study findings and their caveats: How much clinical and demographic metadata was included differed by source and by participant, and the metadata was provided uncurated.

Inclusive of the bounding cysteine and phenylalanine, the CDR3 is 14 residues long. Of the read, only the CDR3 DNA is kept; its 42 bases are in frame from base 1. From the germline V gene (reference sequence), CDR1 is GTSNPN and CDR2 is SVGIG. V is reduced by 3 bases and J by 7 bases, leaving a spacing of 13 bases between them. TCRbeta CDR3 regions were amplified from genomic DNA by means of the immunoSEQ Assay, a bias-controlled multiplex PCR. As for how the authors treated the data: The number of nucleated cells in each sample was estimated from the amplification of reference gene primers within the assay. To quantify the absolute abundance of each unique TCRbeta CDR3 rearrangement, sequence reads were collapsed and filtered. For each sample, productive Simpson clonality was calculated as the square root of Simpson's diversity index over productive rearrangements. Not all clones reach the TCRdb copy of this immuneACCESS table, which keeps in-frame sequences only. Checked studies attribute under half of the gap to unresolved V genes and leave the rest unexplained. V and J calls and clone size are as listed in that table; D and trimming were resolved from the DNA. This sample comprises 350,000 to 400,000 clones, roughly nine tenths of them detected only once. The ten largest clones take up just over 0.85% of the sample.

Participants in the prospective study were enrolled through a virtual design, were aged roughly 18 to 100 years, and lived in some 24 United States geographic areas. In the prospective study, cohorts were assigned on the basis of participant-reported clinical history obtained from a screening survey and a study questionnaire. Exposed participants had been in contact with someone with a PCR-confirmed or clinician-diagnosed COVID-19 case within 2 weeks of study entry. In the prospective study, whole blood, serum and a nasopharyngeal or oropharyngeal swab were collected from each participant by mobile phlebotomists. Participants in the prospective study had the option to provide additional blood draws and questionnaires over an approximately 2-month period. Blood samples from the prospective study were shipped frozen or at room temperature prior to DNA extraction. Concerning this clone itself: This clone's antigen is unknown. No quality values exist for individual bases; no much larger clone is one base distant.

The sequenced sample was PBMCs or T cells enriched from blood (not recorded which). The rearranged chain carries TRBV30 and TRBJ1-6; no D gene is confidently identified. This receptor was taken from a woman aged 40 to 50 who had been exposed to COVID-19. The CDR3 loop reads CAWSALPGNSPLHF. At the DNA level, the sequence is TGTGCCTGGAGCGCCCTTCCGGGGAATTCACCCCTCCACTTT. The variable domain in full, with residues beyond the CDR3 obtained from the reference TRBV30 and TRBJ1-6 genes, is SQTIHQWPATLVQPVGSPLSLECTVEGTSNPNLYWYRQAAGRGLQLLFYSVGIGQISSEVPQNLSASRPQDRQFILSSKKLLLSDSGFYLCAWSALPGNSPLHFGNGTRLTVT.